Here is one T cell receptor beta chain with its context. Its matching antigen is unknown. Researchers used genomic DNA as the template to profile TCR beta VDJ and CDR3. TCRdb redid the calling of the reads with MiXCR, one entry per CDR3 protein. The table lists 150,000 to 180,000 distinct CDR3 sequences, around half of them singletons. The entry originates in a study of CD8+CD57+ T cells in acquired aplastic anemia. Study-wide background: On average, sorted CD4+ and CD8+ cells gave about 3.1 ug of DNA. Study results and limitations: The study found no significant CD8+ Simpson's diversity difference between patients and controls.

CD8+CD57+ cell expansion had been shown by flow cytometry in patients chosen for sequencing. V was clipped by 0 bases and J by 4 bases, with 7 bases between them. Germline V gene data show CDR1 as SGHRS and CDR2 as YFSETQ. The CDR3 is made up of 14 amino acids. This sequence joins TRBV5-1 and TRBJ2-2, with D possibly being TRBD2 (5 bases). Sequences were obtained from sorted CD4+, CD8+, or CD8+CD57+ T cells (not recorded which) from PBMCs. This clonotype originated in a human donor with aplastic anemia. DNA of the CDR3: TGCGCCAGCAGCTTGGCCGGGATCACCGGGGAGCTGTTTTTT. Amino acid sequence: CASSLAGITGELFF.